One sample yielded the 28 T cell receptor beta chains listed below, sequenced in a study of blood T cell repertoires in COVID-19. Clones were read by immunoSEQ multiplex PCR, and TCRdb kept only the in-frame ones, dropping some. The data show tens of thousands of clones, around 80% seen once. The material sequenced was peripheral blood. The source of these receptors is a woman over 75 with active or convalescent COVID-19.

The genes are TRBV28 and TRBJ2-6; 7 bases match TRBD1. Trimming took 2 bases from V and 0 from J; bases not matched to a gene: 13. CDR1 is MDHEN and CDR2 is SYDVKM in the germline V gene. This CDR3 comprises 20 residues. CDR3 nucleotide sequence: TGTGCCAGCAGTTTAATGGGACAGACCTCCACAAGCTCTGGGGCCAACGTCCTGACTTTC. Protein product: CASSLMGQTSTSSGANVLTF.

This clone has just a few counts. The chain recombines TRBV7-9 with TRBJ1-2, with D perhaps TRBD1 (6 bases). CDR3 length equals 13 residues. CDR1 is SEHNR and CDR2 is FQNEAQ in the germline V gene (reference sequence). Trimming stripped 5 bases from V and 7 bases from J, with 14 bases between. This CDR3 reads CASSAGEVGGYTF. The CDR3 nucleotides read TGTGCCAGCAGCGCAGGGGAAGTGGGTGGCTACACCTTC.

This sequence joins TRBV7-6 and TRBJ1-2; D remains unclear. V shed 1 base and J shed 4 bases, with 13 bases lying between them. The CDR3 covers 15 residues. The germline V gene has CDR1 SGHVS and CDR2 FNYEAQ. The CDR3 DNA reads TGTGCCAGCAGCTTAGGAGTACGGGGAATCTATGGCTACACCTTC. This translates into CASSLGVRGIYGYTF.

V is TRBV19 and J is TRBJ1-1; possible D gene TRBD1, 6 bases. The CDR3 loop spans 12 amino acids. The germline V gene encodes CDR1 LNHDA and CDR2 SQIVND (reference sequence). V was cut by 6 bases and J by 5 bases, with 10 bases left in between. Written as DNA, the CDR3 is TGTGCCAGTAGCGAGACAGGTACTGAAGCTTTCTTT. This gives the protein CASSETGTEAFF.

The chain links TRBV19 to TRBJ2-3; no definite D call. This CDR3 is built from 15 residues. Trimming shortened V by 3 bases and J by 10 bases, and 20 bases separated the two germline ends. The V gene's germline CDR1 is LNHDA and CDR2 SQIVND (reference sequence). CDR3 residues: CASSINPATEIPQYF. Here the CDR3 DNA reads TGTGCCAGTAGTATTAATCCGGCCACAGAGATACCGCAGTATTTT.

The rearrangement uses TRBV30 and TRBJ1-5; no definite D call. V gave up 0 bases and J gave up 6 bases, with 9 bases separating them. The germline V gene has CDR1 GTSNPN and CDR2 SVGIG (reference sequence). The CDR3 length is 13 residues. CDR3 DNA: TGTGCCTGGAGTGTAGGAGTTAGTCAGCCCCAGCATTTT. This gives the protein CAWSVGVSQPQHF. The variable domain in full, with the rest retrieved from reference TRBV30 and TRBJ1-5, is SQTIHQWPATLVQPVGSPLSLECTVEGTSNPNLYWYRQAAGRGLQLLFYSVGIGQISSEVPQNLSASRPQDRQFILSSKKLLLSDSGFYLCAWSVGVSQPQHFGDGTRLSIL.

V usage is TRBV12-3 or TRBV12-4 and J usage is TRBJ2-2; D ambiguous. The CDR3 sequence is 11 residues long. V gave up 6 bases and J gave up 9 bases, with 8 bases separating them. CDR3 amino acids: CASSLYWELFF. For the CDR3, the DNA is TGTGCCAGCAGCCTCTATTGGGAGCTGTTTTTT.

The chain employs TRBV7-2 and TRBJ2-2; 11 bases match TRBD2. The V and J ends lost 4 bases and 9 bases, in that order; junction bases with no gene match: 7. In germline, CDR1 is SGHTA, CDR2 FQGNSA. The CDR3 runs 15 residues. CDR3 loop: CASSWNSGGARELFF. The CDR3, as DNA: TGTGCCAGCAGCTGGAATAGCGGGGGGGCCCGGGAGCTGTTTTTT.

This clone was observed a handful of times. This rearrangement joins TRBV29-1 to TRBJ1-5, with 7 bases identical to TRBD1. Germline V CDR1 and CDR2: SQVTM, ANQGSEA. V gave up 6 bases and J gave up 3 bases; unmatched junction bases: 2. This CDR3 has 12 residues. DNA for the CDR3: TGCAGCGTGGGACAGCCCAATCAGCCCCAGCATTTT. Its protein is CSVGQPNQPQHF.

The chain combines TRBV18 with TRBJ1-3; the D gene is possibly TRBD1 (5 bases). This CDR3 is built from 14 residues. Trimming stripped 5 bases from V and 3 bases from J, with 11 bases between. Germline-derived CDR1 and CDR2 are KGHSH and LQKENI. This chain's CDR3 is CASSGDWNGNTIYF. CDR3 nucleotide sequence: TGTGCCAGCTCAGGGGACTGGAATGGAAACACCATATATTTT.

This clone has a single count. The chain couples TRBV6-5 to TRBJ2-7; 8 positions agree with TRBD1. The CDR3 extends over 15 amino acids. After removal of 8 bases from V and 5 bases from J, the junction contained 14 bases not matched to a gene. Germline V CDR1 and CDR2: MNHEY, SVGAGI. The CDR3 coding sequence is TGTGCCAGCTCCCTACCTAGGACAGGGAATAACGAGCAGTACTTC. Translated: CASSLPRTGNNEQYF.

This chain connects TRBV6-2 or TRBV6-3 to TRBJ1-2, with D possibly matching TRBD1 (5 bases). V lost 2 bases and J 6 bases, leaving 13 bases between the germline ends. Germline CDR1 and CDR2: MNHEY and SVGEGT. CDR3 length: 14 residues. This CDR3 is CASSYAGGSDGYTF. DNA for the CDR3: TGTGCCAGCAGTTACGCCGGGGGGTCGGATGGCTACACCTTC.

The genes are TRBV5-6 and TRBJ1-1; TRBD1 is a possible D gene (6 bases). Germline CDR1 is SGHDT and CDR2 is YYEEEE. CDR3 size: 17 residues. V was clipped by 4 bases and J by 1 base, with 20 bases between them. Here the CDR3 reads CASSRASRGGPNTEAFF. DNA for the CDR3: TGTGCCAGCAGCCGGGCCTCCCGCGGGGGCCCGAACACTGAAGCTTTCTTT.

There are a few counts of this clone. The CDR3 is CASSLDSSNEQFF. CDR3 in DNA: TGTGCCAGCAGCCTGGACTCCTCGAATGAGCAGTTCTTC. This chain joins TRBV2 and TRBJ2-1, with a possible D match to TRBD2 (5 bases). The CDR3 is made up of 13 amino acids. From germline, CDR1 is SNHLY and CDR2 FYNNEI. Between the trimmed V and J ends, which lost 6 bases and 7 bases, there was a span of 13 bases.

The chain is built from TRBV7-2 and TRBJ1-6; D is possibly TRBD1 (6 bases). Between the trimmed V and J ends, which lost 1 base and 6 bases, there was a span of 13 bases. This CDR3 comprises 16 residues. Looked up from germline, CDR1 is SGHTA and CDR2 is FQGNSA. The CDR3 reads CASSLDTGIGNSPLHF. Written as DNA, the CDR3 is TGTGCCAGCAGCTTAGACACAGGGATAGGTAATTCACCCCTCCACTTT.

This clone came up a few times. V is TRBV6-5 and J is TRBJ1-5; TRBD1 is a possible D gene (6 bases). V dropped 10 bases and J dropped 5 bases, with 12 bases sitting between them. CDR1 is MNHEY, CDR2 SVGAGI, per germline. This CDR3 spans 12 amino acids. The CDR3 DNA follows: TGTGCCATGGGGGACAAACATCAGCCCCAGCATTTT. This codes for CAMGDKHQPQHF.

V gene TRBV5-1 combines with J gene TRBJ1-1; D is ambiguous. Trimming took off 0 bases at V and 8 bases at J, with 8 bases between the two ends. CDR1 SGHRS and CDR2 YFSETQ come from the germline V gene. This CDR3 is 12 amino acids long. The CDR3 DNA follows: TGCGCCAGCAGCTTGGAGATCGGGGAAGCTTTCTTT. This sequence encodes CASSLEIGEAFF. Variable domain in full (rest from reference TRBV5-1 and TRBJ1-1): KAGVTQTPRYLIKTRGQQVTLSCSPISGHRSVSWYQQTPGQGLQFLFEYFSETQRNKGNFPGRFSGRQFSNSRSEMNVSTLELGDSALYLCASSLEIGEAFFGQGTRLTVV.

This sequence joins TRBV10-1 and TRBJ1-4, with 9 bases that match TRBD1. Germline loops: CDR1 WNHNN, CDR2 SYGVQD (reference sequence). This CDR3 contains 14 residues. After removal of 10 bases from V and 6 bases from J, the junction contained 9 bases not matched to a gene. The chain's CDR3 is CAIRVGQGYEKLFF. The CDR3 DNA is TGCGCCATCCGAGTCGGACAGGGGTATGAAAAACTGTTTTTT.

The chain has TRBV11-2 and TRBJ1-4, with D possibly matching TRBD1 (6 bases). The CDR3 length is 14 residues. The germline V gene has CDR1 SGHAT and CDR2 FQNNGV. V was pared by 7 bases and J by 8 bases, with 17 bases between. CDR3 in amino acids: CASTWAQGGEKLFF. The CDR3 region has the DNA TGTGCCAGCACATGGGCACAGGGCGGCGAAAAACTGTTTTTT.

The chain links TRBV7-2 to TRBJ1-5; D is uncertain. This CDR3 has 13 residues. CDR1 and CDR2 from the germline V gene are SGHTA and FQGNSA. The ends were cut back, 4 bases at V and 5 bases at J, with 9 bases in the middle. CDR3 sequence: CASSSQMDQPQHF. The CDR3 nucleotides are TGTGCCAGCAGCTCCCAGATGGATCAGCCCCAGCATTTT.

This chain links TRBV5-1 with TRBJ2-1; TRBD2 aligns across 10 bases. Per germline, CDR1 SGHRS and CDR2 YFSETQ. Losses at the gene ends were 5 bases for V and 9 bases for J; bases not matched to a gene: 5. The CDR3 consists of 13 residues. The CDR3 sequence is CASRSGGAIEQFF. The CDR3 bases are TGCGCCAGCAGAAGCGGGGGGGCGATTGAGCAGTTCTTC. The whole variable domain, filled in from reference TRBV5-1 and TRBJ2-1, reads KAGVTQTPRYLIKTRGQQVTLSCSPISGHRSVSWYQQTPGQGLQFLFEYFSETQRNKGNFPGRFSGRQFSNSRSEMNVSTLELGDSALYLCASRSGGAIEQFFGPGTRLTVL.

V gene TRBV6-6 combines with J gene TRBJ1-5, with TRBD1 as a possible D gene (6 bases). V was cut by 2 bases and J by 7 bases, with 12 bases left in between. CDR1 is MNHNY and CDR2 is SVGAGI in the germline V gene (reference sequence). The CDR3 contains 14 residues. Here the CDR3 reads CASSYPGEGQPQHF. The CDR3 DNA is TGTGCCAGCAGTTACCCAGGGGAGGGCCAGCCCCAGCATTTT.

The chain combines TRBV6-5 with TRBJ1-2, with a tentative D call TRBD1 (5 bases). This CDR3 is built from 13 residues. V lost 8 bases to trimming and J lost 6 bases, with 16 bases between them. Germline CDR1 MNHEY, CDR2 SVGAGI. The CDR3 loop is CASEFGEGNGYTF. The CDR3 DNA reads as TGTGCCAGCGAATTCGGGGAGGGGAATGGCTACACCTTC.

The chain recombines TRBV28 with TRBJ2-7; tentative D call: TRBD2 (5 bases). Trimming took off 3 bases at V and 2 bases at J, with 14 bases between the two ends. The CDR3 runs to 15 residues. From germline, CDR1 is MDHEN and CDR2 SYDVKM. This CDR3 reads CASSFLGFGAYEQYF. In nucleotides, the CDR3 is TGTGCCAGCAGTTTTCTGGGATTCGGGGCCTACGAGCAGTACTTC.

The V call is TRBV7-9, the J call TRBJ1-1; TRBD1 matches 7 bases. CDR3 length: 13 residues. CDR1 and CDR2 (germline): SEHNR, FQNEAQ (reference sequence). V was pared by 5 bases and J by 6 bases, with 6 bases of the junction left unmatched. The DNA for the CDR3 is TGTGCCAGCAGCCCAGGACAGGTACCTGAAGCTTTCTTT. Amino acid sequence: CASSPGQVPEAFF.

This chain links TRBV9 with TRBJ1-1; D is unclear. Germline V gene sequence: CDR1 SGDLS, CDR2 YYNGEE. The germline V and J ends were trimmed by 0 bases and 5 bases, with 5 bases remaining between them. The CDR3 extends over 12 amino acids. CDR3 amino acids: CASSVGGTEAFF. The CDR3, as DNA: TGTGCCAGCAGCGTAGGCGGGACTGAAGCTTTCTTT.

The V and J genes are TRBV3-1 (or the pseudogene TRBV3-2) and TRBJ2-7; 9 positions agree with TRBD1. Germline values: CDR1 LGHDT, CDR2 YNNKEL (reference sequence). V shed 1 base and J 2 bases; nucleotides not matched to a gene: 0. The CDR3 covers 14 residues. DNA for the CDR3: TGTGCCAGCAGCCAAGGGACAGGGGCCTACGAGCAGTACTTC. It encodes CASSQGTGAYEQYF.

The V call is TRBV18, the J call TRBJ2-3; D possibly corresponds to TRBD2 (5 bases). This CDR3 has 14 residues. The germline V gene encodes CDR1 KGHSH and CDR2 LQKENI. V was pared by 6 bases and J by 1 base, with 11 bases between. CDR3 nucleotides: TGTGCCAGCTCCCGGGTGGGAGGCACAGATACGCAGTATTTT. It yields the protein CASSRVGGTDTQYF. Combining the CDR3 with reference TRBV18 and TRBJ2-3 gives the whole variable domain NAGVMQNPRHLVRRRGQEARLRCSPMKGHSHVYWYRQLPEEGLKFMVYLQKENIIDESGMPKERFSAEFPKEGPSILRIQQVVRGDSAAYFCASSRVGGTDTQYFGPGTRLTVL.